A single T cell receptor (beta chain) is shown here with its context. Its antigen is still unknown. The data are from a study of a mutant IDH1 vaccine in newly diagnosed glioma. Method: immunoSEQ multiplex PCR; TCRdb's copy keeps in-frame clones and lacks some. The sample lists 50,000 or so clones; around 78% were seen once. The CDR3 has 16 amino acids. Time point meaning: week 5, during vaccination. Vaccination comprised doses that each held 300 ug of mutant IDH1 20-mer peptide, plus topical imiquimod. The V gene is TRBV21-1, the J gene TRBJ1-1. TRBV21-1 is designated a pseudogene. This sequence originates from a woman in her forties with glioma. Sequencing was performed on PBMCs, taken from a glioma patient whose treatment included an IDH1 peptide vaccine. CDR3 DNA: TGTGCCAGCAGCAAAGGGTTTCTGGAGCAGAACACTGAAGCTTTCTTT. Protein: CASSKGFLEQNTEAFF.